Included here is one T cell receptor (beta chain) sequence, with context. This specimen belongs to a study of shared clonotypes between healthy human individuals. Germline V gives CDR1 LNHDA, CDR2 SQIVND (reference sequence). V was shortened by 7 bases and J by 2 bases, with 8 bases between the two germline ends. There are 13 residues in the CDR3. Terminally differentiated effector memory CD45RA+ cells were excluded from the naive CD8 cells, which were CD45RO-negative and positively selected for CCR7. The assay was immunoSEQ multiplex PCR, and TCRdb's table has in-frame clones only and misses some. The data contain 2 million to 2.5 million clones, about 94% of them singletons.

This clonotype was sampled from a man younger than 30 in good health. The chain combines TRBV19 with TRBJ2-2; D gene uncertain. Specimen: naive CD8+ T cells sorted from blood. The CDR3 nucleotides read TGTGCCAGTAATATGATAAACACCGGGGAGCTGTTTTTT. It yields the protein CASNMINTGELFF. Combining the CDR3 with reference TRBV19 and TRBJ2-2 gives the whole variable domain DGGITQSPKYLFRKEGQNVTLSCEQNLNHDAMYWYRQDPGQGLRLIYYSQIVNDFQKGDIAEGYSVSREKKESFPLTVTSAQKNPTAFYLCASNMINTGELFFGEGSRLTVL.